The clone carrying this T cell receptor (beta chain) was recorded a few times. Its specificity is unknown. This record comes from a study of blood T cells in healthy people across ages. The study's findings and limits: Observed TCR beta diversity per million T cells went down as age went up. This fall followed a roughly linear course with age.

This CDR3 region has 15 residues. Between the trimmed V and J ends, which lost 0 bases and 7 bases, there was a span of 15 bases. Germline V lookup: CDR1 GTSNPN, CDR2 SVGIG (reference sequence). Next came a second PCR, run for about 6 to 11 cycles, which used a sample-barcoded 5' primer along with a J-beta primer mix. All cDNA molecules were each tagged by a template-switch adaptor with 12 random nucleotides. TCRdb used MiXCR to reprocess the 5' RACE reads, holding one entry per CDR3 protein. The sample yields more than 650,000 distinct CDR3 sequences, roughly 20% seen once. Input material: blood. The sequence derives from an older man in good health. The J gene is TRBJ1-4, the V gene TRBV30; perhaps TRBD1 as D (6 bases). The CDR3 loop is CAWSVVRGGGEKLFF. In DNA, the CDR3 is TGTGCCTGGAGTGTAGTCAGGGGTGGGGGTGAAAAACTGTTTTTT.